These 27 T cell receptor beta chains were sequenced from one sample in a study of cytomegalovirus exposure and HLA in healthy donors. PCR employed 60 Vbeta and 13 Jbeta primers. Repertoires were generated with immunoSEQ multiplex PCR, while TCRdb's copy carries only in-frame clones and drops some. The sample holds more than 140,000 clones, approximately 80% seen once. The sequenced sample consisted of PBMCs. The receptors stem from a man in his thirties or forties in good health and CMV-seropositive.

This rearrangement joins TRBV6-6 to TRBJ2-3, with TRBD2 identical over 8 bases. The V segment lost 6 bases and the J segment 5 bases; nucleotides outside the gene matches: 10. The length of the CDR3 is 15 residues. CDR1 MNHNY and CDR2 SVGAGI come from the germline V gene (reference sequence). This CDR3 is CASSPPGGTRDTQYF. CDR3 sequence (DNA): TGTGCCAGCAGCCCCCCGGGGGGGACCCGAGATACGCAGTATTTT.

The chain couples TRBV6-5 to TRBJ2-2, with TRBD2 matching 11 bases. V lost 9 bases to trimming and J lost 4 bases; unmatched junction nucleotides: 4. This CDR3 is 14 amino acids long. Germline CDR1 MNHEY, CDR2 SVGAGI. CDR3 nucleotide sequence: TGTGCCAGTCGACTAGCGGGGCGCACCGGGGAGCTGTTTTTT. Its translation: CASRLAGRTGELFF.

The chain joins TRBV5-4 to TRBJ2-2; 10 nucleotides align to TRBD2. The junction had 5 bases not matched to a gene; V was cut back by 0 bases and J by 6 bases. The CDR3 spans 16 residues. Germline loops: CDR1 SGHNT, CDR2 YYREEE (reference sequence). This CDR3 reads CASSLDQRGGPGELFF. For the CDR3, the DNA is TGTGCCAGCAGCTTGGACCAGCGGGGGGGCCCCGGGGAGCTGTTTTTT.

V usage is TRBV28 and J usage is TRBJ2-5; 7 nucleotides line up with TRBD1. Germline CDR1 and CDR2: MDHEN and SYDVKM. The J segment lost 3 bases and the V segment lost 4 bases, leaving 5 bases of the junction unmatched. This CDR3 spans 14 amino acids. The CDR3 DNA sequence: TGTGCCAGCAGTTCGACGGGGACAGAAGAGACCCAGTACTTC. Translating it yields CASSSTGTEETQYF.

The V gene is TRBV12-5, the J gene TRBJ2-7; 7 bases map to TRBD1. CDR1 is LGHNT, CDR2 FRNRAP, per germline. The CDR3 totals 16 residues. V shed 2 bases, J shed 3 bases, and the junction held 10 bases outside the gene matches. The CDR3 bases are TGTGCTAGTGGTTTGACCACCGGGACAGACAACTACGAGCAGTACTTC. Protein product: CASGLTTGTDNYEQYF.

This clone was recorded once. CDR3 residues: CASRLLAGVDGELFF. The CDR3 nucleotides read TGTGCCAGCCGCTTACTAGCGGGGGTTGACGGGGAGCTGTTTTTT. This chain joins TRBV27 and TRBJ2-2; 11 nucleotides line up with TRBD2. After removal of 8 bases from V and 7 bases from J, the junction contained 9 bases not matched to a gene. The CDR3 is made up of 15 amino acids. Germline CDR1 reads MNHEY; CDR2 reads SMNVEV (reference sequence).

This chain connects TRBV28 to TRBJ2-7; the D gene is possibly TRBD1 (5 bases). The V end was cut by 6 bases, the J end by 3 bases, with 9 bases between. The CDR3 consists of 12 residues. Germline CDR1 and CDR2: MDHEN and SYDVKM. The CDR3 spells CASSPGRYEQYF. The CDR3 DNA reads TGTGCCAGCAGCCCAGGGCGCTACGAGCAGTACTTC.

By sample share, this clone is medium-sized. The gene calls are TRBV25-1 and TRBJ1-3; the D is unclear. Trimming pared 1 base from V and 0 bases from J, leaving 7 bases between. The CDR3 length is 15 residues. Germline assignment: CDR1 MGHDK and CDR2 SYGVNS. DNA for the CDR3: TGTGCCAGCAGTGAATCGACTGACTCTGGAAACACCATATATTTT. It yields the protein CASSESTDSGNTIYF.

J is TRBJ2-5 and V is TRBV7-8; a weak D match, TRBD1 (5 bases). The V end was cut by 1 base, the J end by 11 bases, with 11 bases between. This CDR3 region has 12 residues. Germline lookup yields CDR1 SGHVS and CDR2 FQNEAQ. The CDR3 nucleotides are TGTGCCAGCAGCTTAGGTCCGGCAGGGCAGTACTTC. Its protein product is CASSLGPAGQYF.

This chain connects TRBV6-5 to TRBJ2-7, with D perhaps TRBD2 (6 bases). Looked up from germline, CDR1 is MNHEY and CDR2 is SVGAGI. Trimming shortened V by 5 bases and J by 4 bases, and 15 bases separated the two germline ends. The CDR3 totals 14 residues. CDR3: CASSGRNGSYEQYF. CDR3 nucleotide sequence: TGTGCCAGCAGTGGGCGAAACGGGAGTTACGAGCAGTACTTC.

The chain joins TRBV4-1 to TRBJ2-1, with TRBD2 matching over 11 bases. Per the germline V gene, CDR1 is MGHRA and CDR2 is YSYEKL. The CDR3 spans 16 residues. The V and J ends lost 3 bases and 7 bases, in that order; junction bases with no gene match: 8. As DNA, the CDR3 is TGCGCCAGCAGCCATCCTACTAGCGGGAGAAGGAATGAGCAGTTCTTC. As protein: CASSHPTSGRRNEQFF.

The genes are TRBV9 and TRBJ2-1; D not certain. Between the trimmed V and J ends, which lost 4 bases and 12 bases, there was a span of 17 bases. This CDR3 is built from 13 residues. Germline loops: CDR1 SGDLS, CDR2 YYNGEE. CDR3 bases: TGTGCCAGCAGCTCAGCTATCGGGTTGAGGCAGTTCTTC. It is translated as CASSSAIGLRQFF.

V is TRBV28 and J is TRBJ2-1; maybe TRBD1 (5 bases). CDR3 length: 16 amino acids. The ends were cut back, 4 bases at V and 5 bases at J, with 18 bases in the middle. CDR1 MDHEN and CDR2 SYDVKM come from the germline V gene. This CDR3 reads CASSSPRVGAHNEQFF. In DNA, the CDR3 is TGTGCCAGCAGTTCCCCCCGGGTTGGGGCGCACAATGAGCAGTTCTTC.

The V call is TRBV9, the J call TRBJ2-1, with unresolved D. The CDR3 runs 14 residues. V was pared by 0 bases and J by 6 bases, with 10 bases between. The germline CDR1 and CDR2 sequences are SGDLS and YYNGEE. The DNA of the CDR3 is TGTGCCAGCAGCGTAGGGTTACTTCGCAATGAGCAGTTCTTC. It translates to CASSVGLLRNEQFF.

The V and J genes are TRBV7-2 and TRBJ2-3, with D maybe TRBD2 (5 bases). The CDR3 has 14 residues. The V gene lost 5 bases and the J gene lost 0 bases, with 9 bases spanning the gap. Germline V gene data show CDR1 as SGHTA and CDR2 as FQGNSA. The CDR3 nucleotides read TGTGCCAGCAGCGTAGGAGGTAGCACAGATACGCAGTATTTT. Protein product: CASSVGGSTDTQYF. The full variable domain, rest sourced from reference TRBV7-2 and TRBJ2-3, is GAGVSQSPSNKVTEKGKDVELRCDPISGHTALYWYRQSLGQGLEFLIYFQGNSAPDKSGLPSDRFSAERTGGSVSTLTIQRTQQEDSAVYLCASSVGGSTDTQYFGPGTRLTVL.

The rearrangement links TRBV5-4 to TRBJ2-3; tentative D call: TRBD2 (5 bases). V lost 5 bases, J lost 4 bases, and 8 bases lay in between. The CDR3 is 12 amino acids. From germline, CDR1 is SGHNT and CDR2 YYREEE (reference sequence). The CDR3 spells CASSSGSDTQYF. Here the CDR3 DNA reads TGTGCCAGCAGTTCGGGGTCAGATACGCAGTATTTT.

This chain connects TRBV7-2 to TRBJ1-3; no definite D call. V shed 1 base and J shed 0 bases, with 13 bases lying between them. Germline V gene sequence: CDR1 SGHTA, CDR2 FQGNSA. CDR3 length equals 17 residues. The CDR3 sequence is CASSLVVQAFSGNTIYF. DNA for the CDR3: TGTGCCAGCAGCTTAGTCGTTCAGGCCTTCTCTGGAAACACCATATATTTT.

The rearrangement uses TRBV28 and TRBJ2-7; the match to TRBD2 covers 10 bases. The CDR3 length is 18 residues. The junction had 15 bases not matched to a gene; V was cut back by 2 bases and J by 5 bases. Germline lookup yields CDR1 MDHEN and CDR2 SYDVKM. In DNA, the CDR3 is TGTGCCAGCAGTTTAGTTCCCGTAGCGGGAGGCCACCTCCACGAGCAGTACTTC. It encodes CASSLVPVAGGHLHEQYF.

The CDR3 DNA reads TGTGCCAGCAGGCCCGGACTAGCGGGAGCCGAGCAGTACTTC. Protein sequence: CASRPGLAGAEQYF. V is TRBV27 and J is TRBJ2-7; 13 bases are a match to TRBD2. The CDR3 extends over 14 amino acids. The germline V gene encodes CDR1 MNHEY and CDR2 SMNVEV (reference sequence). J lost 6 bases, V lost 6 bases, and 5 bases had no gene match.

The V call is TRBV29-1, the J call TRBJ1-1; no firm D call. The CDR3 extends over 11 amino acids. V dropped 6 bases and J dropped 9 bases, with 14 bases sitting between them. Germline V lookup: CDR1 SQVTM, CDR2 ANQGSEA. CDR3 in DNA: TGCAGCGTACGCGGGGAGGTAAAAGCTTTCTTT. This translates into CSVRGEVKAFF.

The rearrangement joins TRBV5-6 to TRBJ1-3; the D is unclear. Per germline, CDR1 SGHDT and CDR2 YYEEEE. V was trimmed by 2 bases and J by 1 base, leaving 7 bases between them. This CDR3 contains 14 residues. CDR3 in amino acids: CASSFIFSGNTIYF. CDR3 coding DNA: TGTGCCAGCAGCTTTATATTTTCTGGAAACACCATATATTTT.

The CDR3: CASSLANSYNEKLFF. DNA for the CDR3: TGTGCCAGCAGCTTAGCCAACAGCTATAATGAAAAACTGTTTTTT. This chain links TRBV7-6 with TRBJ1-4; D remains ambiguous. The V gene lost 0 bases and the J gene lost 4 bases, with 9 bases spanning the gap. The CDR3 runs to 15 residues. Per the germline V gene, CDR1 is SGHVS and CDR2 is FNYEAQ. Full variable domain (remainder filled in from reference TRBV7-6 and TRBJ1-4): GAGVSQSPRYKVTKRGQDVALRCDPISGHVSLYWYRQALGQGPEFLTYFNYEAQQDKSGLPNDRFSAERPEGSISTLTIQRTEQRDSAMYRCASSLANSYNEKLFFGSGTQLSVL.

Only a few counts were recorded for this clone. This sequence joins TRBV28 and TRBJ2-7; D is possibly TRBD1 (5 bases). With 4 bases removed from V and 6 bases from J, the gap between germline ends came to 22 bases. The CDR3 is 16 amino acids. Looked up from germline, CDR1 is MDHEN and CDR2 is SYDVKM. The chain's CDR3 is CASSSTSGWSFLEQYF. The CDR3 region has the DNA TGTGCCAGCAGTTCCACCTCAGGGTGGAGTTTCCTCGAGCAGTACTTC.

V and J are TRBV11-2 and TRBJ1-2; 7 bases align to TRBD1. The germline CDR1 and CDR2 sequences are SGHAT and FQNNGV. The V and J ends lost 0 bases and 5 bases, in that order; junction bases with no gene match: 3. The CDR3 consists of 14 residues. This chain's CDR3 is CASSLDGTEYGYTF. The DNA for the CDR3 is TGTGCCAGCAGCTTAGACGGGACAGAATATGGCTACACCTTC.

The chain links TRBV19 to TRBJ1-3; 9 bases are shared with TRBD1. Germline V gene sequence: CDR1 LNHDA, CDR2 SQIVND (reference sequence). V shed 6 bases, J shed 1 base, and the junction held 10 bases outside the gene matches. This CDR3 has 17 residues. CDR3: CASRPHGQGLSGNTIYF. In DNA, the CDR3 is TGTGCCAGTAGGCCTCACGGACAGGGGTTGTCTGGAAACACCATATATTTT.

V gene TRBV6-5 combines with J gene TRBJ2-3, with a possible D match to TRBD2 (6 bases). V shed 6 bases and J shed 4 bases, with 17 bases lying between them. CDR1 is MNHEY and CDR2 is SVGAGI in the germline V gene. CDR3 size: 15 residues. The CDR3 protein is CASRAEEGKADTQYF. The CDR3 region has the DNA TGTGCCAGCAGGGCCGAGGAGGGTAAGGCAGATACGCAGTATTTT.

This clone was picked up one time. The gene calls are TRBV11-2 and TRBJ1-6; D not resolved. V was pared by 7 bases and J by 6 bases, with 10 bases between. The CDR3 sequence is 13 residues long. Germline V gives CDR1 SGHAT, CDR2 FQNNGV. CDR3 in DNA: TGTGCCAGCAACCGGTACGGTAATTCACCCCTCCACTTT. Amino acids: CASNRYGNSPLHF.